The T cell receptor (beta chain) under discussion was sequenced for a study of blood T cell repertoires in COVID-19. Study in general: Specimens from acute and convalescent COVID-19 originated in the United States, Italy and Spain. PBMCs, B-cell-depleted T cells, or T cells were the source of the cDNA or gDNA that made up the material.

In the original processing: For nucleated cells, counts were estimated from reference gene primer amplification. The method was immunoSEQ multiplex PCR; TCRdb's version includes in-frame clones alone and lacks a portion of them. V, J and clone size reflect that table, while D and trimming were determined from the DNA. The sample yields 200,000 to 250,000 clones, around 85% seen once. This clone is a singleton in its sample. CDR3 size: 14 residues. Trimming pared 3 bases from V and 5 bases from J, leaving 13 bases between. Looked up from germline, CDR1 is SGHNT and CDR2 is YENEEA. The sequence was obtained from a woman aged 55-75 years with active or convalescent COVID-19. The V and J genes are TRBV11-3 and TRBJ2-5; D uncertain. The sample comprised peripheral blood. The CDR3 loop is CASSLYTEVETQYF. The DNA for the CDR3 is TGTGCCAGCAGCTTGTACACCGAGGTGGAGACCCAGTACTTC. Drawing the rest from reference TRBV11-3 and TRBJ2-5, the complete variable domain is EAGVVQSPRYKIIEKKQPVAFWCNPISGHNTLYWYLQNLGQGPELLIRYENEEAVDDSQLPKDRFSAERLKGVDSTLKIQPAELGDSAVYLCASSLYTEVETQYFGPGTRLLVL.